The 22 T cell receptor beta chains given below trace back to one sample, sequenced in a study of T-cell memory formation after mild COVID-19 (dated by TCRdb to 2020 to 2022). Library creation used 5' RACE. Sequencing relied on an Illumina NovaSeq 6000. TCRdb reworked the public reads: Q25 trimming with fastp, MiXCR clone assembly, productive beta chains retained. A single entry per CDR3 protein holds the most common genes and DNA from its merged rows. This sample lists 65,000 to 90,000 distinct CDR3 sequences; roughly 13% were detected once. The top ten clonotypes cover 41% of the sample. The sequencing sample was made of PBMCs or a T cell subset sorted from them (not recorded which). The receptors shown here come from a man younger than 35 who had mild COVID-19 (a few samples of this study predate the infection). The sample titles of this study are shuffled in the database, so cell type and time point are left out; the donor was told from shared clones.

This chain uses TRBV7-6 with TRBJ2-1, with D unclear. V gave up 3 bases and J gave up 6 bases, with 9 bases separating them. The CDR3 consists of 13 residues. CDR1 and CDR2 (germline): SGHVS, FNYEAQ. This chain's CDR3 is CASSFFASNEQFF. As DNA, the CDR3 is TGTGCCAGCAGCTTCTTTGCCTCCAATGAGCAGTTCTTC.

This clonotype showed up many times. The V gene is TRBV12-3 or TRBV12-4, the J gene TRBJ1-2, with TRBD1 matching 7 bases. V lost 3 bases, J lost 10 bases, and 2 bases stayed unmatched. The CDR3 extends over 11 amino acids. The CDR3 DNA reads TGTGCCAGCAGTTTCGGGACAGCCTACACCTTC. It encodes CASSFGTAYTF.

The V gene is TRBV7-3, the J gene TRBJ2-6, with D maybe TRBD1 (6 bases). Germline V gene sequence: CDR1 SGHTA, CDR2 FQGTGA. CDR3 length equals 13 residues. Trimming shortened V by 2 bases and J by 9 bases, and 8 bases separated the two germline ends. The CDR3 reads CASSLGGHNVLTF. CDR3 bases: TGTGCCAGCAGCTTAGGGGGACACAACGTCCTGACTTTC.

This clonotype came up a few times. The gene calls are TRBV14 and TRBJ1-6, with a tentative D call TRBD1 (5 bases). CDR3 length: 13 amino acids. Germline V CDR1 and CDR2: SGHDN, FVKESK. The V end was cut by 4 bases, the J end by 9 bases, with 10 bases between. The CDR3 is CASSPGGSSPLHF. For the CDR3, the DNA is TGTGCCAGCAGCCCCGGGGGTAGTTCACCCCTCCACTTT. The full variable domain, completed using reference TRBV14 and TRBJ1-6, is EAGVTQFPSHSVIEKGQTVTLRCDPISGHDNLYWYRRVMGKEIKFLLHFVKESKQDESGMPNNRFLAERTGGTYSTLKVQPAELEDSGVYFCASSPGGSSPLHFGNGTRLTVT.

In its sample, this clonotype was seen a few times. The chain is built from TRBV6-2 or TRBV6-3 and TRBJ1-2; a possible D gene is TRBD1 (6 bases). The CDR3 is 14 amino acids. V lost 7 bases, J lost 4 bases, and 16 bases lay in between. Germline lookup yields CDR1 MNHEY and CDR2 SVGEGT. DNA of the CDR3: TGTGCCAGCACCGAGGCTCAGGGGCCCTATGGCTACACCTTC. Protein: CASTEAQGPYGYTF.

This chain links TRBV7-2 with TRBJ1-5, with D perhaps matching TRBD1 (6 bases). In germline, CDR1 is SGHTA, CDR2 FQGNSA. The CDR3 length is 18 residues. V was clipped by 6 bases and J by 2 bases, with 23 bases between them. DNA for the CDR3: TGTGCCAGCAGGCCGGTCCGGGGGCGCATGTTGGGCAATCAGCCCCAGCATTTT. Protein sequence: CASRPVRGRMLGNQPQHF.

This clonotype appeared a few times. The chain is built from TRBV4-1 and TRBJ2-7, with D maybe TRBD2 (6 bases). Per germline, CDR1 MGHRA and CDR2 YSYEKL. The CDR3 is 15 residues long. Trimming shortened V by 4 bases and J by 0 bases, and 13 bases separated the two germline ends. DNA of the CDR3: TGCGCCAGCAGCCGTACCCCGGGAGCCTCCTACGAGCAGTACTTC. It specifies CASSRTPGASYEQYF.

This clonotype has only a few counts. The J gene is TRBJ1-5, the V gene TRBV4-3, with D possibly being TRBD1 (5 bases). The length of the CDR3 is 15 residues. V gave up 3 bases and J gave up 5 bases, with 14 bases separating them. CDR1 and CDR2 from the germline V gene are LGHNA and YSLEER. The CDR3: CASSHSWGGYQPQHF. DNA of the CDR3: TGCGCCAGCAGCCATTCCTGGGGCGGGTATCAGCCCCAGCATTTT.

The chain is built from TRBV6-2 or TRBV6-3 and TRBJ2-3; no firm D call. The CDR3 consists of 12 residues. V was cut by 8 bases and J by 4 bases, with 10 bases left in between. CDR1 and CDR2 from the germline V gene are MNHEY and SVGEGT. The CDR3 region is CASGASPDTQYF. DNA for the CDR3: TGTGCCAGCGGTGCAAGCCCAGATACGCAGTATTTT.

CDR3 protein: CASSQDVLWGIETQYF. DNA of the CDR3: TGCGCCAGCAGCCAGGATGTGCTGTGGGGTATAGAGACCCAGTACTTC. The rearrangement links TRBV4-1 to TRBJ2-5, with D unclear. Germline-derived CDR1 and CDR2 are MGHRA and YSYEKL. CDR3 length equals 16 residues. Trimming stripped 3 bases from V and 4 bases from J, with 18 bases between.

The V gene is TRBV28, the J gene TRBJ2-5; TRBD1 agrees at 7 bases. Per germline, CDR1 MDHEN and CDR2 SYDVKM. The ends lost 6 bases at V and 0 bases at J; junction bases unmatched: 10. This CDR3 spans 16 amino acids. Written as DNA, the CDR3 is TGTGCCAGCAGAGGCAGGGACAGTTCGTACCAAGAGACCCAGTACTTC. It specifies CASRGRDSSYQETQYF.

This clonotype was picked up many times. The CDR3 DNA reads as TGCGCCAGCAGTCGATGGTCTGGGCAGCCCCAGCATTTT. Its protein is CASSRWSGQPQHF. This chain joins TRBV5-1 and TRBJ1-5; D is unresolved. The V end was cut by 5 bases, the J end by 7 bases, with 13 bases between. CDR1 and CDR2 (germline): SGHRS, YFSETQ. There are 13 residues in the CDR3. Using reference TRBV5-1 and TRBJ1-5 for the parts outside the CDR3, the full variable domain is KAGVTQTPRYLIKTRGQQVTLSCSPISGHRSVSWYQQTPGQGLQFLFEYFSETQRNKGNFPGRFSGRQFSNSRSEMNVSTLELGDSALYLCASSRWSGQPQHFGDGTRLSIL.

The chain links TRBV4-1 to TRBJ1-5; 9 positions agree with TRBD1. The CDR3 covers 14 residues. In germline, CDR1 is MGHRA, CDR2 YSYEKL. V shed 8 bases, J shed 6 bases, and the junction held 8 bases outside the gene matches. The CDR3 region has the DNA TGCGCCAGCGGTTCACAGGGGGCCGGTCAGCCCCAGCATTTT. Translation gives CASGSQGAGQPQHF.

Details on this clonotype: A junction end diverges from the germline sequence, so it may reflect a read error. The rearrangement uses TRBV7-9 and TRBJ1-1; D not resolved. The germline V gene has CDR1 SEHNR and CDR2 FQNEAQ (reference sequence). The CDR3 is 11 amino acids. CDR3 region: CASTLSSEAFF. The CDR3 nucleotides read TGTGCCAGCACCTTAAGTAGTGAAGCTTTCTTT.

The chain combines TRBV7-9 with TRBJ2-1, with TRBD1 identical over 9 bases. The germline CDR1 and CDR2 sequences are SEHNR and FQNEAQ (reference sequence). The CDR3 length is 13 residues. Trimming removed 8 bases from V and 9 bases from J; junction bases left unmatched: 8. The DNA for the CDR3 is TGTGCCAGCTTGACAGGGGGGATGAGTGAGCAGTTCTTC. Amino acid sequence: CASLTGGMSEQFF.

This clonotype occurred a few times. The chain is built from TRBV4-2 and TRBJ1-1; possible D gene TRBD1, 5 bases. Germline-derived CDR1 and CDR2 are LGHNA and YNFKEQ. Trimming cost V 0 bases and J 3 bases, with 11 bases left between them. This CDR3 spans 15 amino acids. CDR3 sequence (DNA): TGTGCCAGCAGCCAAGAAGGGGACGGGGACACTGAAGCTTTCTTT. Translated: CASSQEGDGDTEAFF.

V is TRBV3-2 and J is TRBJ2-2; the D call of TRBD2 is as the table states it, not checked on the DNA. TRBV3-2 is annotated as a pseudogene. This CDR3 has 15 amino acids. CDR3 in amino acids: CASSQDARDSGELFF. The CDR3 coding sequence is TGTGCCAGCAGCCAAGATGCTCGGGATAGCGGGGAGCTGTTTTTT.

The chain has TRBV4-2 and TRBJ2-7; 8 bases map to TRBD1. This CDR3 is 15 amino acids long. Germline loops: CDR1 LGHNA, CDR2 YNFKEQ. The V and J ends lost 0 bases and 7 bases, in that order; junction bases with no gene match: 8. CDR3 coding DNA: TGTGCCAGCAGCCAAGAGGGGGGACAGGCGAAAGAGCAGTACTTC. Protein: CASSQEGGQAKEQYF.

The V gene is TRBV20-1, the J gene TRBJ1-1; maybe TRBD1 (5 bases). The length of the CDR3 is 14 residues. Germline CDR1 reads DFQATT; CDR2 reads SNEGSKA (reference sequence). Deletions cut 5 bases from V and 0 bases from J, with 13 bases between. The DNA for the CDR3 is TGCAGTGCTCCTAGGACAAGGATGAACACTGAAGCTTTCTTT. This translates into CSAPRTRMNTEAFF.

This clonotype was detected only a few times. The CDR3 region has the DNA TGTGCCAGCAGCCCAGGGACAGGCCCGAATCAGCCCCAGCATTTT. Protein sequence: CASSPGTGPNQPQHF. This chain uses TRBV7-9 with TRBJ1-5; 8 bases map to TRBD1. The CDR3 length is 15 residues. Trimming cost V 5 bases and J 4 bases; bases outside gene matches: 7. Germline CDR1 is SEHNR and CDR2 is FQNEAQ (reference sequence).

This chain connects TRBV5-6 to TRBJ2-3; no clear D. Per germline, CDR1 SGHDT and CDR2 YYEEEE. This CDR3 region has 14 residues. Trimming took off 4 bases at V and 2 bases at J, with 11 bases between the two ends. The CDR3 DNA is TGTGCCAGCAGCCCGACAAAATCCACAGATACGCAGTATTTT. Protein product: CASSPTKSTDTQYF.

This chain joins TRBV29-1 and TRBJ1-1; no reliable D call. The CDR3 length is 12 residues. Trimming removed 6 bases at V and 4 bases at J, with 12 bases between. Per the germline V gene, CDR1 is SQVTM and CDR2 is ANQGSEA. The CDR3 reads CSVDRTITEAFF. The CDR3, as DNA: TGCAGCGTGGACCGGACTATCACTGAAGCTTTCTTT.